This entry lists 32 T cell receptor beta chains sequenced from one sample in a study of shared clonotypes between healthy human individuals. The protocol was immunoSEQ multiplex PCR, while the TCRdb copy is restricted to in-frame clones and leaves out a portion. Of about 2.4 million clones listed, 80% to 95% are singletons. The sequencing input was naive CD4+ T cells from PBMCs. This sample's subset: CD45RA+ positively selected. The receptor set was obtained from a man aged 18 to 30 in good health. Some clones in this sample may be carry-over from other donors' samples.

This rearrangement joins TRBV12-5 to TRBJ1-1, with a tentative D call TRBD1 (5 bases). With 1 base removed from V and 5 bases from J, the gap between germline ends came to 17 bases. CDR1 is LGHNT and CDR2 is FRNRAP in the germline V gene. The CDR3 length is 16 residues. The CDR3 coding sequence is TGTGCTAGTGGTTTGGACCGCGGGGCTAGGAGTACTGAAGCTTTCTTT. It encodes CASGLDRGARSTEAFF.

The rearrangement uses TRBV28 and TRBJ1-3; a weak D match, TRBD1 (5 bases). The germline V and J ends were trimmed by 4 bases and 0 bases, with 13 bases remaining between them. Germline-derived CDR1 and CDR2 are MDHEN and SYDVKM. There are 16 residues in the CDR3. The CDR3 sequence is CASSSPGLYSGNTIYF. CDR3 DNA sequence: TGTGCCAGCAGTTCTCCGGGACTCTACTCTGGAAACACCATATATTTT. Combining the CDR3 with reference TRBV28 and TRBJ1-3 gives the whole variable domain DVKVTQSSRYLVKRTGEKVFLECVQDMDHENMFWYRQDPGLGLRLIYFSYDVKMKEKGDIPEGYSVSREKKERFSLILESASTNQTSMYLCASSSPGLYSGNTIYFGEGSWLTVV.

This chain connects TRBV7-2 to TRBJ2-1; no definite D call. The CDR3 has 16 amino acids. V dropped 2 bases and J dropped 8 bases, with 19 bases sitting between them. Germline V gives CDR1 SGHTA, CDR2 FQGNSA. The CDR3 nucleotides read TGTGCCAGCAGCTTATTCCCACCGGGCTCCGTACATGAGCAGTTCTTC. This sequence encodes CASSLFPPGSVHEQFF. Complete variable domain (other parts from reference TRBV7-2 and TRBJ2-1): GAGVSQSPSNKVTEKGKDVELRCDPISGHTALYWYRQSLGQGLEFLIYFQGNSAPDKSGLPSDRFSAERTGGSVSTLTIQRTQQEDSAVYLCASSLFPPGSVHEQFFGPGTRLTVL.

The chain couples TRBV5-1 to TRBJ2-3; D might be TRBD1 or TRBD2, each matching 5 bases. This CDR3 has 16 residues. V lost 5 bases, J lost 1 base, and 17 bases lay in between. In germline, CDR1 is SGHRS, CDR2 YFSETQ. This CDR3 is CASSWEQGRGTDTQYF. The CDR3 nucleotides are TGCGCCAGCAGTTGGGAGCAGGGTAGGGGCACAGATACGCAGTATTTT.

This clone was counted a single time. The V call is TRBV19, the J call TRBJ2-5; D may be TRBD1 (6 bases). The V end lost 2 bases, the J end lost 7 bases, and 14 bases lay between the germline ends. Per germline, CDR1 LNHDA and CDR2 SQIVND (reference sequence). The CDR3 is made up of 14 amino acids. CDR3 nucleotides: TGTGCCAGTAGTATACCAGGGGTCGCCGGGACCCAGTACTTC. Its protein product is CASSIPGVAGTQYF.

DNA for the CDR3: TGCGCCAGCAGGAATCGGCCAGGGACATTGGACGAGCAGTACTTC. Its translation: CASRNRPGTLDEQYF. The rearrangement uses TRBV5-1 and TRBJ2-7; D perhaps matches TRBD1 (6 bases). V lost 5 bases to trimming and J lost 5 bases, with 20 bases between them. Germline V gene sequence: CDR1 SGHRS, CDR2 YFSETQ. This CDR3 is 15 amino acids long.

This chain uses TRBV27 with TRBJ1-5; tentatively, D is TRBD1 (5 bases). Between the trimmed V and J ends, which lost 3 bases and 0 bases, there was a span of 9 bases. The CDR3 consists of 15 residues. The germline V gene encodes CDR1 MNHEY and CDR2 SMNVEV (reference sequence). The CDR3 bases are TGTGCCAGCAGTTTCCAGGGAAATAGCAATCAGCCCCAGCATTTT. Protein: CASSFQGNSNQPQHF.

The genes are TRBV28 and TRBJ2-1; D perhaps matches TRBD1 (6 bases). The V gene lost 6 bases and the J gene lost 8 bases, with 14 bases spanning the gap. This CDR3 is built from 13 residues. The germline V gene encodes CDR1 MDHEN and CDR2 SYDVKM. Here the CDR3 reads CASRRQVNYEQFF. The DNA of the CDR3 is TGTGCCAGCAGGCGACAGGTCAATTATGAGCAGTTCTTC.

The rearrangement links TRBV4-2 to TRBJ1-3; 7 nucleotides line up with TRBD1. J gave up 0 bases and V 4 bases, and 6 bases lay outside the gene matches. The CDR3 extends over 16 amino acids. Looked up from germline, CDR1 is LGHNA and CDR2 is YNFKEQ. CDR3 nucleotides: TGTGCCAGCAGCCGACCAGACAGGGACTCTGGAAACACCATATATTTT. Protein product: CASSRPDRDSGNTIYF.

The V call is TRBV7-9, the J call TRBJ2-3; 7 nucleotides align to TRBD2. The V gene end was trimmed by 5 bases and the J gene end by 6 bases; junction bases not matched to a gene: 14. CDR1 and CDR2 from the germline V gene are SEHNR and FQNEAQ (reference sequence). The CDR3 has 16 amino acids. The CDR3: CASSPPRSGRADTQYF. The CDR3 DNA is TGTGCCAGCAGCCCTCCCCGTAGCGGGCGTGCTGATACGCAGTATTTT.

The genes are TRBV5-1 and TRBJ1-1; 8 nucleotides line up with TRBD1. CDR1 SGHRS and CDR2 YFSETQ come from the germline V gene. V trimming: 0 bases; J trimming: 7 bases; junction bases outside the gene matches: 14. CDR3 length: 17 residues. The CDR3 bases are TGCGCCAGCAGCTTGGTATACCCTGGACAGGGTGGAGATGAAGCTTTCTTT. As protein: CASSLVYPGQGGDEAFF.

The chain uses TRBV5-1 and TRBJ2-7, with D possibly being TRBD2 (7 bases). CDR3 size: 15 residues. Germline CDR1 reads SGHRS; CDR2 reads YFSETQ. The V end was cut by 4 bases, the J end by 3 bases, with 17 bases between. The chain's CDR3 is CASSPGGGKGYEQYF. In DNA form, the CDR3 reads TGCGCCAGCAGCCCAGGCGGGGGCAAAGGCTACGAGCAGTACTTC.

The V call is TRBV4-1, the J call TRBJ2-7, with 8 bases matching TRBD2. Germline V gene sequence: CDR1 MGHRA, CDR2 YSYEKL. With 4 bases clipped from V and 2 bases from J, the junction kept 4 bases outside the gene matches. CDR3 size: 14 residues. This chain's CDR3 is CASSPGGATYEQYF. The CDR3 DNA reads TGCGCCAGCAGCCCCGGGGGGGCTACCTACGAGCAGTACTTC.

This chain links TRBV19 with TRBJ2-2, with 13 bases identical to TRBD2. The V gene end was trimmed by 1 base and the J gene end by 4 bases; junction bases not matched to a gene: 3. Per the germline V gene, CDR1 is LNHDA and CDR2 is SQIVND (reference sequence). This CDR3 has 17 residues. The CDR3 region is CASSIGLAGGLTGELFF. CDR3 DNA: TGTGCCAGTAGTATAGGACTAGCGGGAGGTCTCACCGGGGAGCTGTTTTTT.

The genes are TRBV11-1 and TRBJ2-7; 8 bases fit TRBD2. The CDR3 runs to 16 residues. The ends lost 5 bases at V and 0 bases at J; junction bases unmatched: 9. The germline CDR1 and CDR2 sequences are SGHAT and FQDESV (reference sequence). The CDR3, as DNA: TGTGCCAGCAGCGCGAGTGGGCTAGCGGGCTCCTACGAGCAGTACTTC. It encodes CASSASGLAGSYEQYF.

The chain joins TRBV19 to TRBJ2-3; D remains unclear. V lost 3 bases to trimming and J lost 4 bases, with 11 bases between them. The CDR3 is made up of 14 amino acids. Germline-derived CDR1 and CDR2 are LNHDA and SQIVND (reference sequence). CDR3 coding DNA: TGTGCCAGTAGTATGAAACCGTGGGCAGATACGCAGTATTTT. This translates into CASSMKPWADTQYF.

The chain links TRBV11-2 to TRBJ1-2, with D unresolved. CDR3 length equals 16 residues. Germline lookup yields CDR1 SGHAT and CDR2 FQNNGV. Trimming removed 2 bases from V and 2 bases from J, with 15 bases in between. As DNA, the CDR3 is TGTGCCAGCAGCTTATATAGCTCTAGGGCAAACTATGGCTACACCTTC. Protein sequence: CASSLYSSRANYGYTF. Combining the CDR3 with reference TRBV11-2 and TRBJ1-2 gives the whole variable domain EAGVAQSPRYKIIEKRQSVAFWCNPISGHATLYWYQQILGQGPKLLIQFQNNGVVDDSQLPKDRFSAERLKGVDSTLKIQPAKLEDSAVYLCASSLYSSRANYGYTFGSGTRLTVV.

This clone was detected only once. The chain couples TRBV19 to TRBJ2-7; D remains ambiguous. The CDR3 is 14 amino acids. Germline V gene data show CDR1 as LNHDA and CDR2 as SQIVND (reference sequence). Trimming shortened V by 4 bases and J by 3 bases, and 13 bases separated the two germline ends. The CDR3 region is CASSSTGVFYEQYF. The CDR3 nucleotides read TGTGCCAGTAGTAGCACCGGTGTGTTCTACGAGCAGTACTTC.

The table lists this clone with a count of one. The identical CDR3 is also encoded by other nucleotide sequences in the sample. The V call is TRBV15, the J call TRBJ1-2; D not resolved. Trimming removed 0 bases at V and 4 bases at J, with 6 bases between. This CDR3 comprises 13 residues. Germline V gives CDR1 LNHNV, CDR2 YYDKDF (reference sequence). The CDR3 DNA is TGTGCCACCAGCAGAGACAGAATCTATGGCTACACCTTC. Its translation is CATSRDRIYGYTF.

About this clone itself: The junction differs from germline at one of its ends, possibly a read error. CDR3 DNA: TGTGCCAGCAGCTCAGACCACACCGGGACGGCTACCTTC. This sequence encodes CASSSDHTGTATF. The chain couples TRBV5-4 to TRBJ2-7; D is tentatively TRBD1 or TRBD2 (5 bases each). The CDR3 spans 13 residues. Per germline, CDR1 SGHNT and CDR2 YYREEE (reference sequence).

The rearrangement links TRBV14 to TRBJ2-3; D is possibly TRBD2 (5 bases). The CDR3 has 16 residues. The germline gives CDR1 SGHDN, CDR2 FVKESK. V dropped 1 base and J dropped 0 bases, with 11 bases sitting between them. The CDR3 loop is CASSQVGGHSTDTQYF. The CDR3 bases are TGTGCCAGCAGCCAAGTAGGAGGCCATAGCACAGATACGCAGTATTTT.

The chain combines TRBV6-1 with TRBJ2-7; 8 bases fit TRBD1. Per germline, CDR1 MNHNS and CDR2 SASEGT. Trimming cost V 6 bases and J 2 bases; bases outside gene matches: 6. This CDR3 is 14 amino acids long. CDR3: CASRDGQGAYEQYF. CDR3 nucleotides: TGTGCCAGCAGAGACGGACAGGGAGCCTACGAGCAGTACTTC.

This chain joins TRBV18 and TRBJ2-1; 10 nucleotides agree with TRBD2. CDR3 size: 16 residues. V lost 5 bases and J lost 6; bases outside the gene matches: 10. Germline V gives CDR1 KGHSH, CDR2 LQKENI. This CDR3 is CASSTLGGTSVNEQFF. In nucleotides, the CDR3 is TGTGCCAGCTCAACTCTCGGGGGGACTAGCGTCAATGAGCAGTTCTTC.

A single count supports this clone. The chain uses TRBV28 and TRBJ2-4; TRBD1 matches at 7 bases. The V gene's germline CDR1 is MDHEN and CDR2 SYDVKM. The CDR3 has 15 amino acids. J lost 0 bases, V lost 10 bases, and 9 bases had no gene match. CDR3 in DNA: TGTGCCACTACAACAGGGGAGCTAGCCAAAAACATTCAGTACTTC. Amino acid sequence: CATTTGELAKNIQYF.

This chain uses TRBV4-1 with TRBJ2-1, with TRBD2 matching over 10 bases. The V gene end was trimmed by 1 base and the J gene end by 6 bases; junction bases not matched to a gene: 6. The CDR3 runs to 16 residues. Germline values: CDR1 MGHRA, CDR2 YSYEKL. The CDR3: CASSQGGSGRFNEQFF. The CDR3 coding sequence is TGCGCCAGCAGCCAAGGGGGTAGCGGGAGGTTCAATGAGCAGTTCTTC.

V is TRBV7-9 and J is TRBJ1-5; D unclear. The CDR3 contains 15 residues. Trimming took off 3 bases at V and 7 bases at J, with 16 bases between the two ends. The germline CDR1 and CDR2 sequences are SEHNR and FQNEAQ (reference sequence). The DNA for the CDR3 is TGTGCCAGCAGCTTTTCCTGGCCGGGAGGGCAGCCCCAGCATTTT. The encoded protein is CASSFSWPGGQPQHF. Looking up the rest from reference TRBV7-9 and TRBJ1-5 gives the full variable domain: DTGVSQNPRHKITKRGQNVTFRCDPISEHNRLYWYRQTLGQGPEFLTYFQNEAQLEKSRLLSDRFSAERPKGSFSTLEIQRTEQGDSAMYLCASSFSWPGGQPQHFGDGTRLSIL.

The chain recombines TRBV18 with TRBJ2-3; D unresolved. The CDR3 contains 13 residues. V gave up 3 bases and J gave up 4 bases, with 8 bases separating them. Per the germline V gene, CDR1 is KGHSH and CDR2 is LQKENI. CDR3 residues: CASSPTLADTQYF. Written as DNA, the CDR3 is TGTGCCAGCTCACCTACTCTAGCAGATACGCAGTATTTT.

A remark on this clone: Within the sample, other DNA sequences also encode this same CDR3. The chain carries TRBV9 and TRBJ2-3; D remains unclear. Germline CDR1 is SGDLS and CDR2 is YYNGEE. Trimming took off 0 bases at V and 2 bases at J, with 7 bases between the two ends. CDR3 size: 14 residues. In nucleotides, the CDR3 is TGTGCCAGCAGCGTAGATCAAAACACAGATACGCAGTATTTT. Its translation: CASSVDQNTDTQYF.

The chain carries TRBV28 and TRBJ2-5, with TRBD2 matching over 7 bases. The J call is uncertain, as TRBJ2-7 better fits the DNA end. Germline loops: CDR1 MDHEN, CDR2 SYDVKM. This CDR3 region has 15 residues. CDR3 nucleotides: TGTGCCAGCAGTTTAGGGCTAGCGGCCTCCTACGAGCAGTACTTC. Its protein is CASSLGLAASYEQYF.

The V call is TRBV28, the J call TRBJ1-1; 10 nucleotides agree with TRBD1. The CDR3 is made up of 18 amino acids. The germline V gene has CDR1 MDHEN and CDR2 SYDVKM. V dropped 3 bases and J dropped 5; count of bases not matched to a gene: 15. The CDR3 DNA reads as TGTGCCAGCAGTTTTCCTTATGCCGACAGGGGGCGCAGAACTGAAGCTTTCTTT. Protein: CASSFPYADRGRRTEAFF.

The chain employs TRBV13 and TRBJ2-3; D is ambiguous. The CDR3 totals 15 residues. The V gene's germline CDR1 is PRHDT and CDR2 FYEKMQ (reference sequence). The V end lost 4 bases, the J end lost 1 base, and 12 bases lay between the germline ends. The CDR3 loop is CASSWATGRTDTQYF. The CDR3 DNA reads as TGTGCCAGCAGCTGGGCGACTGGACGCACAGATACGCAGTATTTT. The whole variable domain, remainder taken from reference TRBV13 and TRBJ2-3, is AAGVIQSPRHLIKEKRETATLKCYPIPRHDTVYWYQQGPGQDPQFLISFYEKMQSDKGSIPDRFSAQQFSDYHSELNMSSLELGDSALYFCASSWATGRTDTQYFGPGTRLTVL.

CDR3 DNA: TGTGCCAGCAGTTACGTTTGGGACCAGTACTTC. This gives the protein CASSYVWDQYF. The V call is TRBV6-6, the J call TRBJ2-5; the D is unclear. CDR3 length: 11 residues. Germline values: CDR1 MNHNY, CDR2 SVGAGI (reference sequence). V was cut by 2 bases and J by 10 bases, with 8 bases left in between.